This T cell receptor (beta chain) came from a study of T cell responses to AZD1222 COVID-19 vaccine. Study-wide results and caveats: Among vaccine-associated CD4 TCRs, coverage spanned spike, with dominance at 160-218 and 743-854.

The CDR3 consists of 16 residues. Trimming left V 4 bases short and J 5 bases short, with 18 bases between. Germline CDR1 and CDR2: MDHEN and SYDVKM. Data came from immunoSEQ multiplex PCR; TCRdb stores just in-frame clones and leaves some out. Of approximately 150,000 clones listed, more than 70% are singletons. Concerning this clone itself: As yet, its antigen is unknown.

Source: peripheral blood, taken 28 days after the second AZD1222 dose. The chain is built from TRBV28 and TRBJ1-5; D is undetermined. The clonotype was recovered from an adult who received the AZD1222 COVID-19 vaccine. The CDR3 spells CASSSLDLGIDQPQHF. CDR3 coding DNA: TGTGCCAGCAGTTCCTTGGACCTTGGAATTGATCAGCCCCAGCATTTT.